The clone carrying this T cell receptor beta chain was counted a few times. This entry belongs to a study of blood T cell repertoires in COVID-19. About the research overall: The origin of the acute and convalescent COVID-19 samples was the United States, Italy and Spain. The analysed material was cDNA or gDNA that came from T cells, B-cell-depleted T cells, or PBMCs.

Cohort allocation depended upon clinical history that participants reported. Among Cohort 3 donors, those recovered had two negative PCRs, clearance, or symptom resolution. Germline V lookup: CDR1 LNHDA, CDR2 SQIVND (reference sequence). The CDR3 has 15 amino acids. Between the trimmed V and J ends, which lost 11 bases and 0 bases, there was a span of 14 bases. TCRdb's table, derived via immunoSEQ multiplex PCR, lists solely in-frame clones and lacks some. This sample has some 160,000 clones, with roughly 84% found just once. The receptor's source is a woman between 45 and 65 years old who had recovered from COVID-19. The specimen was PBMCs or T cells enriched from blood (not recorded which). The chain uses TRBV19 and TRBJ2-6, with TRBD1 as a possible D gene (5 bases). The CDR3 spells CAARGINSGANVLTF. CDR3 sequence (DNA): TGTGCCGCAAGGGGAATTAACTCTGGGGCCAACGTCCTGACTTTC.